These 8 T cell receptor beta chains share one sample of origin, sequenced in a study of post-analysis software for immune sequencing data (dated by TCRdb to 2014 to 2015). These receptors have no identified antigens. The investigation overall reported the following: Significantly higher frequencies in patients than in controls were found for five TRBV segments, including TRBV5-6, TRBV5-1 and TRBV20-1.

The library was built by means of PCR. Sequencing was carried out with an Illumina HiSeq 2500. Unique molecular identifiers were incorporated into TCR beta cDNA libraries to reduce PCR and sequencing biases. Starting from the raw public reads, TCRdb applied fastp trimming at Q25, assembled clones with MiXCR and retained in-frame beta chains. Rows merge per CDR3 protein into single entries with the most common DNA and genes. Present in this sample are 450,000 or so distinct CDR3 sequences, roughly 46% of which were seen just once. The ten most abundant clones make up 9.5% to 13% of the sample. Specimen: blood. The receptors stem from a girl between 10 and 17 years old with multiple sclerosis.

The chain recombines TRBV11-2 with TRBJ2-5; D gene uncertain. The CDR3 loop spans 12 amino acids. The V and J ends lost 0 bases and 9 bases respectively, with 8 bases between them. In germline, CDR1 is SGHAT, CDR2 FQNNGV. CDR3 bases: TGTGCCAGCAGCTTAGATAGGGTTCCCCAGTACTTC. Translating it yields CASSLDRVPQYF.

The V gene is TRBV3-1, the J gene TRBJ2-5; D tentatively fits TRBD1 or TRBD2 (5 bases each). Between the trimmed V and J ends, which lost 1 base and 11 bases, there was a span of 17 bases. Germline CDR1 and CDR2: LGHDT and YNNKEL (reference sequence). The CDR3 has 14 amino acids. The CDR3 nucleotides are TGTGCCAGCAGCCAAGGTACGGGACGAGTGCTACAGTACTTC. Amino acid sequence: CASSQGTGRVLQYF.

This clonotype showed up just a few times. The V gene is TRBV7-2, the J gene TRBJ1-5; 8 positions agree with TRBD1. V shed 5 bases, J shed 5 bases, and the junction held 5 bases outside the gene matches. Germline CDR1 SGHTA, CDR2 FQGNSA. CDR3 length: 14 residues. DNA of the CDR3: TGTGCCAGCAGCCCACAGGGGGTGGATCAGCCCCAGCATTTT. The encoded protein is CASSPQGVDQPQHF.

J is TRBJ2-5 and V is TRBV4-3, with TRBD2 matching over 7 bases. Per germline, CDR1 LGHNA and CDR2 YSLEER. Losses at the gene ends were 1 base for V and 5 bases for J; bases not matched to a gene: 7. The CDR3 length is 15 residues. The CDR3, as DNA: TGCGCCAGCAGCCAAGTACCGGCGGGAGTGGAGACCCAGTACTTC. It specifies CASSQVPAGVETQYF.

The CDR3 protein is CASSHEGVIINNEQYF. Written as DNA, the CDR3 is TGTGCCAGCAGCCACGAAGGAGTGATTATTAACAATGAGCAGTACTTC. V usage is TRBV3-1 and J usage is TRBJ2-1, with unresolved D. The J call is uncertain, as TRBJ2-7 better fits the DNA end. Per the germline V gene, CDR1 is LGHDT and CDR2 is YNNKEL (reference sequence). The CDR3 loop spans 16 amino acids.

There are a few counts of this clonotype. As DNA, the CDR3 is TGCAGGGCCGACAGGGGCTTGGCCAACGTCCTGACTTTC. This codes for CRADRGLANVLTF. V gene TRBV20-1 combines with J gene TRBJ2-6, with 8 bases that match TRBD1. This CDR3 is 13 amino acids long. Per germline, CDR1 DFQATT and CDR2 SNEGSKA (reference sequence).

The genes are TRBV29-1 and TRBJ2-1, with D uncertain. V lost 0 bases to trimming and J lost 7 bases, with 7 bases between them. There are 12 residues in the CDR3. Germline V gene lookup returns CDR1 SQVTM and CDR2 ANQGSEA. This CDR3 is CSVEDYPNEQFF. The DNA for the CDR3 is TGCAGCGTTGAAGATTACCCAAATGAGCAGTTCTTC.

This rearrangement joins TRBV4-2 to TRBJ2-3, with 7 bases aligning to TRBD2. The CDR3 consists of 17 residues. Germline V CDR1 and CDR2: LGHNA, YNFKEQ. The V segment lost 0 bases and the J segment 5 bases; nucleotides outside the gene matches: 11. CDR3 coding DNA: TGTGCCAGCAGCCAAGACTCATCGCGGGAGATTGGAGATACGCAGTATTTT. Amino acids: CASSQDSSREIGDTQYF.